The 21 T cell receptor beta chains reported below all come from one sample, sequenced in a study of identical twins. TCRdb used MiXCR to reprocess the 5' RACE reads, holding one entry per CDR3 protein. The sample yields hundreds of thousands of distinct CDR3 sequences, around 10% seen once. Sequencing input: memory (CD45RO+) T cells sorted from blood. These TCRs come from a woman in her late teens or twenties in good health.

There are many counts of this clonotype. The chain couples TRBV12-3 or TRBV12-4 to TRBJ2-7, with D possibly being TRBD1 (6 bases). Trimming pared 4 bases from V and 5 bases from J, leaving 12 bases between. The CDR3 runs to 13 residues. CDR3 sequence reads: CASSYRDSDEQYF. CDR3 coding DNA: TGTGCCAGCAGTTACAGGGATTCCGACGAGCAGTACTTC.

The genes are TRBV2 and TRBJ2-6; D assignment may be TRBD1 or TRBD2 (5 bases each). The CDR3 length is 15 residues. Trimming stripped 7 bases from V and 2 bases from J, with 12 bases between. Germline CDR1 and CDR2: SNHLY and FYNNEI. CDR3 DNA sequence: TGTGCCAGCACGTATATGGGGGCTGGGGCCAACGTCCTGACTTTC. Protein: CASTYMGAGANVLTF.

In this sample, this clonotype turned up many times. The chain is built from TRBV20-1 and TRBJ2-1; perhaps TRBD1 as D (7 bases). The CDR3 has 14 amino acids. Germline lookup yields CDR1 DFQATT and CDR2 SNEGSKA (reference sequence). V was cut by 6 bases and J by 0 bases, with 12 bases left in between. The CDR3 DNA is TGCAGTGCGCAGGGGGGCGTCTCCTACAATGAGCAGTTCTTC. This encodes CSAQGGVSYNEQFF.

This clonotype was counted a few times. This sequence joins TRBV2 and TRBJ2-1; TRBD2 matches at 10 bases. The V gene end was trimmed by 8 bases and the J gene end by 8 bases; junction bases not matched to a gene: 12. The CDR3 has 15 residues. Looked up from germline, CDR1 is SNHLY and CDR2 is FYNNEI. The DNA for the CDR3 is TGTGCCAGCCGGGTCGTACCTAGCGGGAGAGATGAGCAGTTCTTC. This codes for CASRVVPSGRDEQFF.

This clonotype has more than one count but fewer than ten. The chain employs TRBV20-1 and TRBJ2-5, with 9 bases fitting TRBD1. CDR3 size: 11 residues. Germline V gene data show CDR1 as DFQATT and CDR2 as SNEGSKA (reference sequence). J gave up 6 bases and V 5 bases, and 1 base lay outside the gene matches. CDR3 residues: CSAGTGKTQYF. The CDR3 DNA reads TGCAGTGCTGGGACAGGGAAGACCCAGTACTTC.

The sample holds a few counts of this clonotype. The chain is built from TRBV5-1 and TRBJ2-3; possibly TRBD1 for D (5 bases). Germline V CDR1 and CDR2: SGHRS, YFSETQ. V dropped 1 base and J dropped 2 bases, with 14 bases sitting between them. The CDR3 is 16 amino acids. As DNA, the CDR3 is TGCGCCAGCAGCTTGCGAGGACAAATTCACACAGATACGCAGTATTTT. It codes for CASSLRGQIHTDTQYF. The full variable domain, in which reference TRBV5-1 and TRBJ2-3 provide the parts outside the CDR3, is KAGVTQTPRYLIKTRGQQVTLSCSPISGHRSVSWYQQTPGQGLQFLFEYFSETQRNKGNFPGRFSGRQFSNSRSEMNVSTLELGDSALYLCASSLRGQIHTDTQYFGPGTRLTVL.

Turning to this clonotype: At one end the junction does not follow the germline gene, possibly because of a read error. The chain recombines TRBV11-3 with TRBJ2-5; 8 nucleotides align to TRBD2. Germline V gene data show CDR1 as SGHNT and CDR2 as YENEEA. This CDR3 has 17 residues. DNA of the CDR3: TGTGCCAACAGCTCCTTTGTCGGGGGGGCCGGGCAAGAGACCCAGTACTTC. Its protein product is CANSSFVGGAGQETQYF.

This clonotype was observed a handful of times. The rearrangement joins TRBV6-2 or TRBV6-3 to TRBJ2-1, with D perhaps matching TRBD2 (6 bases). The germline CDR1 and CDR2 sequences are MNHEY and SVGEGT. This CDR3 is 15 amino acids long. The V end was cut by 1 base, the J end by 6 bases, with 13 bases between. CDR3 protein: CASSYLGLSINEQFF. DNA of the CDR3: TGTGCCAGCAGTTACTTGGGACTTTCTATCAATGAGCAGTTCTTC.

This clonotype came up many times. V and J are TRBV5-1 and TRBJ2-7, with D maybe TRBD1 (6 bases). This CDR3 region has 16 residues. CDR1 SGHRS and CDR2 YFSETQ come from the germline V gene. V shed 0 bases and J shed 0 bases, with 13 bases lying between them. DNA of the CDR3: TGCGCCAGCAGCTTGGAAGCAGGGGTTGTCTCCTACGAGCAGTACTTC. It translates to CASSLEAGVVSYEQYF. The variable domain in full, with the rest retrieved from reference TRBV5-1 and TRBJ2-7, is KAGVTQTPRYLIKTRGQQVTLSCSPISGHRSVSWYQQTPGQGLQFLFEYFSETQRNKGNFPGRFSGRQFSNSRSEMNVSTLELGDSALYLCASSLEAGVVSYEQYFGPGTRLTVT.

The gene calls are TRBV11-2 and TRBJ2-5, with D unclear. Per germline, CDR1 SGHAT and CDR2 FQNNGV. Trimming left V 4 bases short and J 5 bases short, with 8 bases between. This CDR3 spans 12 amino acids. CDR3 region: CASSSSLETQYF. CDR3 nucleotide sequence: TGTGCCAGCAGCTCATCCCTGGAGACCCAGTACTTC.

This clonotype was found a few times. The chain has TRBV5-6 and TRBJ2-1; 11 bases match TRBD2. The CDR3 consists of 17 residues. Germline V gives CDR1 SGHDT, CDR2 YYEEEE. J lost 4 bases, V lost 1 base, and 7 bases had no gene match. CDR3 protein: CASSLSSGGITYNEQFF. DNA for the CDR3: TGTGCCAGCAGCTTGTCTAGCGGGGGGATCACATACAATGAGCAGTTCTTC.

In its sample, this clonotype was seen a few times. The rearrangement joins TRBV4-1 to TRBJ1-1, with 11 bases that match TRBD1. The CDR3 contains 17 residues. The germline CDR1 and CDR2 sequences are MGHRA and YSYEKL. Losses at the gene ends were 5 bases for V and 1 base for J; bases not matched to a gene: 9. This CDR3 is CASSWSGTGGPNTEAFF. The DNA of the CDR3 is TGCGCCAGCAGCTGGTCCGGGACAGGGGGACCGAACACTGAAGCTTTCTTT.

This clonotype has just a few counts. The gene calls are TRBV11-2 and TRBJ1-1; D uncertain. Germline CDR1 SGHAT, CDR2 FQNNGV. The CDR3 is 14 amino acids. Trimming took 0 bases from V and 1 from J, leaving 6 bases between them. The CDR3 is CASSLESGNTEAFF. As DNA, the CDR3 is TGTGCCAGCAGCTTAGAAAGCGGGAACACTGAAGCTTTCTTT.

This clonotype was found a few times. The chain is built from TRBV3-1 and TRBJ1-2; D is unclear. V shed 2 bases and J shed 4 bases, with 5 bases lying between them. The CDR3 contains 12 residues. Germline CDR1 LGHDT, CDR2 YNNKEL (reference sequence). This CDR3 reads CASSQSVYGYTF. Here the CDR3 DNA reads TGTGCCAGCAGCCAATCGGTCTATGGCTACACCTTC.

The chain recombines TRBV20-1 with TRBJ2-1, with a tentative D call TRBD2 (7 bases). The CDR3 extends over 14 amino acids. Germline assignment: CDR1 DFQATT and CDR2 SNEGSKA (reference sequence). V shed 5 bases and J shed 3 bases, with 14 bases lying between them. CDR3 amino acids: CSAGAGADYNEQFF. In DNA, the CDR3 is TGCAGTGCTGGGGCGGGGGCGGACTACAATGAGCAGTTCTTC.

In regard to this clonotype: A much larger clone is a single base away; this may be a read error. V usage is TRBV5-1 and J usage is TRBJ2-1; 7 bases fit TRBD1. Germline V CDR1 and CDR2: SGHRS, YFSETQ. The CDR3 length is 14 residues. The CDR3 protein is CASSPFTGDNEQLF. For the CDR3, the DNA is TGCGCCAGCAGCCCATTCACAGGGGACAATGAGCAGCTCTTC.

The chain combines TRBV7-2 with TRBJ2-2; D is possibly TRBD1 (6 bases). The CDR3 contains 14 residues. Germline V gene data show CDR1 as SGHTA and CDR2 as FQGNSA. Trimming took 3 bases from V and 6 from J, leaving 11 bases between them. CDR3 region: CASSFVQGPGELFF. The CDR3 DNA reads as TGTGCCAGCAGCTTTGTACAGGGTCCCGGGGAGCTGTTTTTT.

This clonotype was seen only a few times. J is TRBJ2-1 and V is TRBV20-1; 10 positions match TRBD2. After removal of 4 bases from V and 7 bases from J, the junction contained 7 bases not matched to a gene. The CDR3 runs to 14 residues. Looked up from germline, CDR1 is DFQATT and CDR2 is SNEGSKA (reference sequence). The CDR3 protein is CSATSGRFWNEQFF. The CDR3 DNA sequence: TGCAGTGCTACTAGCGGGAGATTTTGGAATGAGCAGTTCTTC.

V usage is TRBV2 and J usage is TRBJ2-1; maybe TRBD1 (5 bases). The CDR3 contains 14 residues. V was shortened by 3 bases and J by 8 bases, with 14 bases between the two germline ends. Germline CDR1 is SNHLY and CDR2 is FYNNEI. This CDR3 is CASSDARWGYEQFF. CDR3 DNA sequence: TGTGCCAGCAGTGACGCCCGGTGGGGCTATGAGCAGTTCTTC.

This clonotype is medium-sized (0.01 to 0.1%) in the sample. This chain connects TRBV7-2 to TRBJ2-3; a possible D gene is TRBD2 (5 bases). Trimming shortened V by 3 bases and J by 0 bases, and 7 bases separated the two germline ends. Germline CDR1 is SGHTA and CDR2 is FQGNSA. The CDR3 length is 14 residues. This chain's CDR3 is CASSFTGSTDTQYF. The CDR3 DNA sequence: TGTGCCAGCAGCTTTACGGGAAGCACAGATACGCAGTATTTT.

This clonotype was seen at least ten times. The chain couples TRBV7-2 to TRBJ1-5, with D unresolved. CDR1 SGHTA and CDR2 FQGNSA come from the germline V gene. V was clipped by 3 bases and J by 11 bases, with 14 bases between them. The CDR3 is 13 amino acids. The CDR3 reads CASSLWGVGAQHF. The CDR3 DNA reads TGTGCCAGCAGCTTGTGGGGAGTGGGAGCCCAGCATTTT.